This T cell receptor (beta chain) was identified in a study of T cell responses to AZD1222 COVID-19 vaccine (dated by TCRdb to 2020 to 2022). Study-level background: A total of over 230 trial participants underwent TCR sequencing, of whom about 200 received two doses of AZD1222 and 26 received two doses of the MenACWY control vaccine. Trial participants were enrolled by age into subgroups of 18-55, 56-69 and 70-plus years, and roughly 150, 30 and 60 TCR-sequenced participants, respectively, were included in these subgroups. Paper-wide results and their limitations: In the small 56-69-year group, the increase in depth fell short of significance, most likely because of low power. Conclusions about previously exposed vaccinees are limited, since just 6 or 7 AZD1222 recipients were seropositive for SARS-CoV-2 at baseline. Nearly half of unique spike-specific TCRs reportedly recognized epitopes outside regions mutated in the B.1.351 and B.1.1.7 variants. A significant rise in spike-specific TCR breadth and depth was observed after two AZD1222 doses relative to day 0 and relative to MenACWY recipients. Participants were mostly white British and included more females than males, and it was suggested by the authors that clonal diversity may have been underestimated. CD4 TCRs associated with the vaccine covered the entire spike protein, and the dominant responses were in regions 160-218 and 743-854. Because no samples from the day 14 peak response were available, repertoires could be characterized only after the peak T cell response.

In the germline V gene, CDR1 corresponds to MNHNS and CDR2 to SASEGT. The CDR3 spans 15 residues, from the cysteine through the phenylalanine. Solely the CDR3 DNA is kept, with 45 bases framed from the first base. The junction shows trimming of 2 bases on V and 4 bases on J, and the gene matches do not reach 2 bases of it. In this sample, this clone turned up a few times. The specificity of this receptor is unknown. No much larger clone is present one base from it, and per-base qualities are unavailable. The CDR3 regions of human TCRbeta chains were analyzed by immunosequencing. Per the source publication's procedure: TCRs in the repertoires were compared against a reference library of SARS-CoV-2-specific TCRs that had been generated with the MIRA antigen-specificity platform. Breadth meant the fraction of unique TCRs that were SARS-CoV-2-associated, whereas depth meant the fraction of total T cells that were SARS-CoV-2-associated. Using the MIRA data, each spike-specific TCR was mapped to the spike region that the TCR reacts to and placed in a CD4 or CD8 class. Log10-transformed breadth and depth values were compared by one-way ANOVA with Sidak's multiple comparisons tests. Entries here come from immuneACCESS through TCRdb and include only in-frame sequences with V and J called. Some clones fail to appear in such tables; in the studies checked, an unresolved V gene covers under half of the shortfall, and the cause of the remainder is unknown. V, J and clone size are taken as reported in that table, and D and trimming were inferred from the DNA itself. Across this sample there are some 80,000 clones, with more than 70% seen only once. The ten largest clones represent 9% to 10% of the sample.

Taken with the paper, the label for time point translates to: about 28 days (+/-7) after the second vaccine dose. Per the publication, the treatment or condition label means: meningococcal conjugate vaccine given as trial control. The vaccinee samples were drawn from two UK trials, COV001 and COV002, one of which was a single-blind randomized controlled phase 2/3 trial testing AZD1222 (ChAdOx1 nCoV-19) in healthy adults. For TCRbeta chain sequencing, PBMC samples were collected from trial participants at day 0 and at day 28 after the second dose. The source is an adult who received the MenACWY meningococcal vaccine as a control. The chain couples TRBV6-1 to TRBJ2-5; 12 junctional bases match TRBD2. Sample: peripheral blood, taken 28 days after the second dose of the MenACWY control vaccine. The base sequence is TGTGCCAGCAGTGAACTAGCGGGGGGGCCAGAGACCCAGTACTTC. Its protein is CASSELAGGPETQYF.